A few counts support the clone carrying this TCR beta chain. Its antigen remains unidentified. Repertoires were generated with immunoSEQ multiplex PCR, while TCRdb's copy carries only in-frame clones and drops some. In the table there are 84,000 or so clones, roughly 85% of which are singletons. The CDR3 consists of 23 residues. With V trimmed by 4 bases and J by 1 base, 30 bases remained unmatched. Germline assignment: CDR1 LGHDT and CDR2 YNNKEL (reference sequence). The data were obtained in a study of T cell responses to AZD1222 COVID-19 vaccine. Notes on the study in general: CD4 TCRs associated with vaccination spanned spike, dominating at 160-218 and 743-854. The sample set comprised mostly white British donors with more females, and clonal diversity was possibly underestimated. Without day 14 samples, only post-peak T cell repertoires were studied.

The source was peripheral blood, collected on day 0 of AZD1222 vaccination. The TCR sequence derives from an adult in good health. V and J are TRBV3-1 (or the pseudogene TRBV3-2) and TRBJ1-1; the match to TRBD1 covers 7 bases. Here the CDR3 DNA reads TGTGCCAGCAGCCGGGATCCGGTTAGGGGGCGCGGTGGGGGGAGATTGTCGAACACTGAAGCTTTCTTT. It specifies CASSRDPVRGRGGGRLSNTEAFF.